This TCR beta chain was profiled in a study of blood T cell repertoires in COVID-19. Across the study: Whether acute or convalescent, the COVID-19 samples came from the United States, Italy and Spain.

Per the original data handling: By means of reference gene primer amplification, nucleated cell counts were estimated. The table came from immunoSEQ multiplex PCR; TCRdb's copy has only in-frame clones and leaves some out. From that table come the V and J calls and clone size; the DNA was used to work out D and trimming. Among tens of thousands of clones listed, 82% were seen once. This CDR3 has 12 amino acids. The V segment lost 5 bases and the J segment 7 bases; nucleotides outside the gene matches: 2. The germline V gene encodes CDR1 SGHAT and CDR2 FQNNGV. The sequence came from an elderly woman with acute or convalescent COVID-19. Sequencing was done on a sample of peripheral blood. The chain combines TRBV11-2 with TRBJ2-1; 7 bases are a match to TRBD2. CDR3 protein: CASSRTRNEQFF. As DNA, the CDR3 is TGTGCCAGCAGCCGGACTAGGAATGAGCAGTTCTTC.